This T cell receptor beta chain was sequenced in a study of brain T cells in children with intractable seizures. Study observations and caveats: Pre-surgery blood may have been undersampled, hiding some clones.

Clones were sequenced by immunoSEQ multiplex PCR, and TCRdb holds only the in-frame ones, with some missing. The table shows tens of thousands of clones, with 85% to 95% occurring only once. Surgery cases with the highest brain T cell transcript signatures were chosen for sequencing. This CDR3 region has 16 residues. Germline-derived CDR1 and CDR2 are MNHEY and SMNVEV (reference sequence). V was clipped by 3 bases and J by 5 bases; unmatched bases: 7. As for this clone: Antigen unknown.

The specimen was peripheral blood, collected at surgery. The origin of this receptor is a boy younger than two with tuberous sclerosis and intractable seizures. The rearrangement links TRBV27 to TRBJ1-5, with 10 nucleotides matching TRBD1. The CDR3 nucleotides read TGTGCCAGCAGTTTGGTCTGGGACAGGGGCTATCAGCCCCAGCATTTT. Protein: CASSLVWDRGYQPQHF.